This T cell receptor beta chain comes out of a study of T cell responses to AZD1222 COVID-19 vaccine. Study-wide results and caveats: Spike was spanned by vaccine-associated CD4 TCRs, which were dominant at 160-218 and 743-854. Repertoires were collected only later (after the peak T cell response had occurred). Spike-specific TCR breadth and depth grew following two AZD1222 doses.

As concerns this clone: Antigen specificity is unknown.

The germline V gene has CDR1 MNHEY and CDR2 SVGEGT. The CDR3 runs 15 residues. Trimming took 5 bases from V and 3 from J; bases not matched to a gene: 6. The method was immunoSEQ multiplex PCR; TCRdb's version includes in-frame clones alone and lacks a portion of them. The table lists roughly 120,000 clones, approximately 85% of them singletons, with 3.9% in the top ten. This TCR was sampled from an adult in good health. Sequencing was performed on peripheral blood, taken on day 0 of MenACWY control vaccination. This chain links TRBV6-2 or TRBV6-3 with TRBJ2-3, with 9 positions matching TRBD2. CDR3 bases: TGTGCCAGCAGTGCAGCGGGGGGCACGACAGATACGCAGTATTTT. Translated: CASSAAGGTTDTQYF.